This is a list of T cell receptor beta chains from one sample in a study of cytomegalovirus exposure and HLA in healthy donors. The assay was immunoSEQ multiplex PCR, and TCRdb's table has in-frame clones only and misses some. This table has 100,000 or so clones, over 75% appearing once. The sequenced sample was PBMCs. The receptors were sampled from a young man in good health and CMV-seropositive. Each CDR3 is given with its conserved first and last residue. D genes are given only for firm matches. Clone size is stated in some rows and not others, as once, few, many or a class when expanded.

J gene,clone size,V gene,D gene,CDR3 protein,CDR3 DNA
TRBJ1-1,.,TRBV18,.,CASGQMLNTEAFF,TGTGCCAGCGGACAGATGTTGAACACTGAAGCTTTCTTT
TRBJ2-5,.,TRBV2,.,CASTTAREETQYF,TGTGCCAGCACTACCGCGAGAGAAGAGACCCAGTACTTC
TRBJ2-1,.,TRBV6-6,.,CASSKNSNEQFF,TGTGCCAGCAGTAAGAACAGTAATGAGCAGTTCTTC
TRBJ1-2,.,TRBV7-9,.,CASSPLARSNYGYTF,TGTGCCAGCAGCCCATTGGCCCGATCAAACTATGGCTACACCTTC
TRBJ2-1,.,TRBV18,.,CASSPTDSYNEQFF,TGTGCCAGCTCACCGACAGATTCATACAATGAGCAGTTCTTC
TRBJ1-3,.,TRBV19,TRBD1,CASSIDQRDRGYPGNTIYF,TGTGCCAGTAGTATAGATCAGAGGGACAGGGGGTACCCTGGAAACACCATATATTTT
TRBJ2-7,few,TRBV7-6,TRBD1,CASPNGQAPDEQYF,TGTGCCAGCCCAAATGGACAGGCCCCCGACGAGCAGTACTTC
TRBJ1-5,.,TRBV5-1,.,CASSLVHSNQPQHF,TGCGCCAGCAGCTTGGTTCATAGCAATCAGCCCCAGCATTTT
TRBJ2-7,.,TRBV5-4,TRBD1,CASSLKGQGYEQYF,TGTGCCAGCAGCTTGAAAGGACAGGGATACGAGCAGTACTTC
TRBJ2-1,.,TRBV5-4,.,CASSLPWPGPGEQFF,TGTGCCAGCAGCCTGCCGTGGCCCGGGCCGGGGGAGCAGTTCTTC
TRBJ2-1,.,TRBV7-8,TRBD1,CASSPGTGPYNEQFF,TGTGCCAGCAGCCCCGGGACAGGGCCCTACAATGAGCAGTTCTTC
TRBJ1-6,.,TRBV19,.,CASSSTGYNSPLHF,TGTGCCAGTAGCTCAACGGGCTATAATTCACCCCTCCACTTT
TRBJ2-1,.,TRBV10-3,.,CAISESGVLSYNEQFF,TGTGCCATCAGTGAGTCGGGAGTCTTATCCTACAATGAGCAGTTCTTC
TRBJ2-7,.,TRBV10-3,TRBD1,CAISESTGAGEQYF,TGTGCCATCAGTGAGTCTACAGGGGCAGGGGAGCAGTACTTC
TRBJ2-2,once,TRBV7-9,.,CASSRKRGGFGTGELFF,TGTGCCAGCAGCCGCAAGCGCGGGGGCTTCGGCACCGGGGAGCTGTTTTTT
TRBJ2-7,.,TRBV5-1,TRBD1,CASSLAVTGGYEQYF,TGCGCCAGCAGCTTGGCCGTTACAGGGGGGTACGAGCAGTACTTC
TRBJ1-2,.,TRBV5-1,TRBD1,CASSLGTGNDYGYTF,TGCGCCAGCAGCTTGGGGACAGGGAATGACTATGGCTACACCTTC
TRBJ2-7,.,TRBV2,.,CASSEPGDLSYEQYF,TGTGCCAGCAGTGAGCCAGGGGACCTCTCCTACGAGCAGTACTTC
TRBJ2-2,.,TRBV7-9,TRBD2,CASSSSGRDTGELFF,TGTGCCAGCAGCAGCTCAGGGAGGGACACCGGGGAGCTGTTTTTT
TRBJ1-4,.,TRBV10-2,TRBD1,CASSAFPDRTIEGKLFF,TGCGCCAGCAGTGCTTTCCCGGACAGGACCATAGAAGGAAAACTGTTTTTT
TRBJ2-1,.,TRBV5-8,.,CASSLQGLGNEQFF,TGTGCCAGCAGCTTGCAGGGGTTGGGAAATGAGCAGTTCTTC
TRBJ1-4,.,TRBV7-9,TRBD1,CASSRQGNGEKLFF,TGTGCCAGCAGCCGACAGGGGAATGGTGAAAAACTGTTTTTT
TRBJ1-1,once,TRBV5-5,.,CASSTGLTGSAGTEAFF,TGTGCCAGCAGCACCGGCCTTACAGGGAGTGCGGGCACTGAAGCTTTCTTT
TRBJ1-3,.,TRBV7-2,.,CASSFSGVKNTIYF,TGTGCCAGCAGCTTTTCCGGGGTTAAGAACACCATATATTTT
TRBJ1-2,once,TRBV18,TRBD1,CASSPASGTGAYTF,TGTGCCAGCTCGCCGGCTTCCGGGACAGGGGCCTACACCTTC
TRBJ2-7,.,TRBV6-5,.,CASSLYPRAYEQYF,TGTGCCAGCAGTTTATACCCCAGGGCCTACGAGCAGTACTTC
TRBJ1-1,few,TRBV18,.,CASSPGVTEAFF,TGTGCCAGCTCTCCGGGGGTAACCGAAGCTTTCTTT
TRBJ2-7,.,TRBV7-2,TRBD2,CASSYLAGGLEVYEQYF,TGTGCCAGCAGCTACTTAGCGGGGGGGCTTGAGGTCTACGAGCAGTACTTC
TRBJ1-3,.,TRBV5-1,.,CASSLAGGSTIYF,TGCGCCAGCAGCTTGGCCGGGGGAAGCACCATATATTTT
TRBJ2-2,.,TRBV5-6,.,CASSLGQGTVGGELFF,TGTGCCAGCAGCTTGGGTCAGGGGACGGTTGGCGGGGAGCTGTTTTTT
TRBJ2-1,.,TRBV4-2,.,CASLAGSSSSYNEQFF,TGTGCCAGCCTCGCAGGTTCCTCGAGCTCCTACAATGAGCAGTTCTTC
TRBJ1-1,few,TRBV6-6,.,CATLRSGNTEAFF,TGTGCCACGCTTCGATCCGGGAACACTGAAGCTTTCTTT
TRBJ2-1,.,TRBV7-7,TRBD2,CASSRGLAGGSDEQFF,TGTGCTAGCAGCCGAGGACTAGCGGGGGGGTCGGATGAGCAGTTCTTC
TRBJ1-1,.,TRBV25-1,.,CASSVDRHTEAFF,TGTGCCAGCAGTGTAGACAGACACACTGAAGCTTTCTTT
TRBJ1-4,.,TRBV4-1,.,CASSRVSNEKLFF,TGCGCCAGCTCCCGGGTTTCTAATGAAAAACTGTTTTTT
TRBJ2-2,.,TRBV4-3,TRBD1,CASSRDRGASGELFF,TGCGCCAGCAGCCGGGACAGGGGCGCGTCCGGGGAGCTGTTTTTT
TRBJ1-5,.,TRBV19,TRBD1,CASSISGTGVQPQHF,TGTGCCAGTAGTATTTCCGGGACAGGGGTGCAGCCCCAGCATTTT
TRBJ2-5,.,TRBV2,.,CASSPGGLPSETQYF,TGTGCCAGCAGTCCCGGCGGGCTACCCTCAGAGACCCAGTACTTC
TRBJ2-3,.,TRBV4-1,TRBD1,CASSQARTGSTDTQYF,TGCGCCAGCAGCCAAGCCCGGACAGGGAGCACAGATACGCAGTATTTT
TRBJ2-3,.,TRBV6-6,.,CASSHRDHTDTQYF,TGTGCCAGCAGTCACCGGGATCACACAGATACGCAGTATTTT
TRBJ2-3,.,TRBV7-8,TRBD2,CASSPERGAFTDTQYF,TGTGCCAGCAGCCCCGAGCGGGGGGCCTTCACAGATACGCAGTATTTT
TRBJ2-7,.,TRBV30,TRBD1,CAWSVKSTGAYEQYF,TGTGCCTGGAGTGTAAAGTCCACAGGGGCCTACGAGCAGTACTTC
TRBJ2-5,.,TRBV5-6,.,CASSLVGQQETQYF,TGTGCCAGCAGCTTGGTAGGACAGCAAGAGACCCAGTACTTC
TRBJ2-7,once,TRBV5-1,.,CASSLALDSSYEQYF,TGCGCCAGCAGCTTGGCCCTCGACAGCTCCTACGAGCAGTACTTC
TRBJ1-6,.,TRBV6-1,.,CASSERRNSPLHF,TGTGCCAGCAGTGAAAGGAGGAATTCACCCCTCCACTTT
TRBJ1-5,.,TRBV2,.,CASSEYRGQPQHF,TGTGCCAGCAGTGAATATAGGGGTCAGCCCCAGCATTTT
TRBJ1-6,few,TRBV6-1,TRBD1,CASIRTGASNSPLHF,TGTGCCAGCATAAGGACAGGGGCCAGTAATTCACCCCTCCACTTT
TRBJ2-4,.,TRBV23-1,.,CASARENIQYF,TGCGCCAGCGCCAGGGAAAACATTCAGTACTTC
TRBJ2-1,.,TRBV18,TRBD2,CASSPRTSGAYNEQFF,TGTGCCAGCTCACCACGGACTAGCGGGGCCTACAATGAGCAGTTCTTC
TRBJ2-1,.,TRBV7-9,TRBD2,CAISGGVYNEQFF,TGTGCCATTAGCGGGGGGGTTTACAATGAGCAGTTCTTC
TRBJ2-7,.,TRBV10-2,TRBD1,CASGGQAFYEQYF,TGCGCCAGCGGGGGACAGGCATTCTACGAGCAGTACTTC
TRBJ2-1,once,TRBV2,.,CASSARSSYNEQFF,TGTGCCAGCAGTGCGCGGAGCTCCTACAATGAGCAGTTCTTC
TRBJ1-1,.,TRBV15,TRBD1,CATSNRTGYGVNTEAFF,TGTGCCACCAGCAATCGGACAGGGTACGGGGTGAACACTGAAGCTTTCTTT
TRBJ2-7,.,TRBV13,TRBD1,CASSQRDSYEQYF,TGTGCCAGCAGCCAAAGGGACAGCTACGAGCAGTACTTC
TRBJ2-3,.,TRBV29-1,.,CSALLRDTQYF,TGCAGCGCCCTACTGAGGGATACGCAGTATTTT
TRBJ1-1,.,TRBV19,.,CASSDRPGTEAFF,TGTGCCAGTAGTGATCGCCCCGGCACTGAAGCTTTCTTT
TRBJ1-2,.,TRBV30,TRBD1,CAWTWTGGLYGYTF,TGTGCCTGGACCTGGACAGGGGGCCTCTATGGCTACACCTTC
TRBJ2-7,.,TRBV19,.,CASSPGLYYEQYF,TGTGCCAGTAGTCCGGGACTTTACTACGAGCAGTACTTC
TRBJ1-1,.,TRBV18,.,CASSPGQGRIEAFF,TGTGCCAGCTCACCAGGGCAGGGGCGGATTGAAGCTTTCTTT
TRBJ1-1,.,TRBV19,.,CASSTQGYTEAFF,TGTGCCAGTAGTACTCAGGGATACACTGAAGCTTTCTTT